This passage covers 21 T cell receptor beta chains from one sample sequenced in a study of immune evolution from preneoplasia to lung adenocarcinoma. Only in-frame clones appear in the TCRdb table, and some are missing; sequencing was by immunoSEQ multiplex PCR. The data contain approximately 4,000 clones, 81% of them seen just once; the ten biggest clones take up 6%. The sequenced sample consisted of FFPE adjacent normal lung tissue. All receptors derive from a person in their 70s with lung adenocarcinoma.

The chain recombines TRBV7-9 with TRBJ1-4, with D possibly matching TRBD1 (5 bases). Between the trimmed V and J ends, which lost 5 bases and 5 bases, there was a span of 12 bases. This CDR3 region has 14 residues. Germline CDR1 reads SEHNR; CDR2 reads FQNEAQ (reference sequence). This chain's CDR3 is CASSPGSGNEKLFF. The CDR3 DNA reads TGTGCCAGCAGCCCAGGGAGTGGAAATGAAAAACTGTTTTTT.

The J gene is TRBJ2-7, the V gene TRBV4-2; D is perhaps TRBD1 (6 bases). Trimming stripped 7 bases from V and 0 bases from J, with 13 bases between. The CDR3 is 14 amino acids. The germline V gene encodes CDR1 LGHNA and CDR2 YNFKEQ. CDR3 nucleotide sequence: TGTGCCAGCACTAAATCGACAGGCTCCTACGAGCAGTACTTC. Encoded protein: CASTKSTGSYEQYF.

The sample holds a few counts of this clone. The V and J genes are TRBV4-1 and TRBJ1-5, with D hard to call. Germline V gene lookup returns CDR1 MGHRA and CDR2 YSYEKL. The CDR3 runs to 20 residues. Trimming cost V 3 bases and J 0 bases, with 24 bases left between them. The CDR3 nucleotides read TGCGCCAGCAGCCACAGTTCTCCGATTTCGAGTGGGTATAGCAATCAGCCCCAGCATTTT. Protein: CASSHSSPISSGYSNQPQHF.

The chain carries TRBV5-1 and TRBJ1-4; D unresolved. Trimming took 4 bases from V and 5 from J, leaving 15 bases between them. The CDR3 totals 15 residues. Germline V gene lookup returns CDR1 SGHRS and CDR2 YFSETQ. As DNA, the CDR3 is TGCGCCAGCAGCCCGCAGACGGTTCCCAATGAAAAACTGTTTTTT. It translates to CASSPQTVPNEKLFF.

CDR3 loop: CASWDTTNYGYTF. The CDR3 DNA follows: TGTGCCAGCTGGGACACCACTAACTATGGCTACACCTTC. V usage is TRBV6-1 and J usage is TRBJ1-2, with TRBD1 as a possible D gene (6 bases). V lost 8 bases and J lost 0, with 10 bases in between. This CDR3 is 13 amino acids long. Germline CDR1 reads MNHNS; CDR2 reads SASEGT.

This clone was picked up one time. V is TRBV7-2 and J is TRBJ2-3; 7 bases fit TRBD2. V shed 5 bases and J 0 bases; nucleotides not matched to a gene: 5. CDR1 and CDR2 from the germline V gene are SGHTA and FQGNSA. The CDR3 spans 15 residues. The CDR3 bases are TGTGCCAGCAGCCTCGGACTAGTGAGCACAGATACGCAGTATTTT. It is translated as CASSLGLVSTDTQYF.

Remarks on this clone: Germline and junction disagree at one end, which may indicate a read error. The gene calls are TRBV6-6 and TRBJ2-2; 9 positions agree with TRBD1. Germline V lookup: CDR1 MNHNY, CDR2 SVGAGI (reference sequence). This CDR3 is 13 amino acids long. For the CDR3, the DNA is TGTGCCAGCGGGACAGGGAACGCCGGGGAGCTGTTTTTT. As protein: CASGTGNAGELFF.

Within the sample, this clone is large. The rearrangement links TRBV5-6 to TRBJ1-1, with TRBD1 matching 8 bases. J lost 5 bases, V lost 2 bases, and 8 bases had no gene match. The CDR3 is made up of 15 amino acids. Per the germline V gene, CDR1 is SGHDT and CDR2 is YYEEEE. The CDR3 reads CASSFRQGRGTEAFF. The CDR3 DNA reads TGTGCCAGCAGCTTCAGACAGGGGAGGGGTACTGAAGCTTTCTTT. The full variable domain, in which reference TRBV5-6 and TRBJ1-1 provide the parts outside the CDR3, is DAGVTQSPTHLIKTRGQQVTLRCSPKSGHDTVSWYQQALGQGPQFIFQYYEEEERQRGNFPDRFSGHQFPNYSSELNVNALLLGDSALYLCASSFRQGRGTEAFFGQGTRLTVV.

The chain carries TRBV28 and TRBJ2-7; D gene ambiguous. The germline V gene encodes CDR1 MDHEN and CDR2 SYDVKM. CDR3 size: 9 residues. CDR3 sequence: CTKYYEQYF. As DNA, the CDR3 is TGTACTAAATACTACGAGCAGTACTTC.

J is TRBJ1-4 and V is TRBV28; D may be TRBD1 (6 bases). Germline lookup yields CDR1 MDHEN and CDR2 SYDVKM. The CDR3 contains 15 residues. V was shortened by 3 bases and J by 9 bases, with 17 bases between the two germline ends. CDR3 region: CASSFLQGNTKKLFF. CDR3 in DNA: TGTGCCAGCAGTTTTTTACAGGGCAATACCAAAAAACTGTTTTTT.

This clone was observed once. The rearrangement uses TRBV9 and TRBJ2-2; 8 bases match TRBD1. Germline V gene data show CDR1 as SGDLS and CDR2 as YYNGEE. Unmatched junction bases numbered 7, after V lost 4 bases and J lost 8 bases. CDR3 length: 14 residues. The CDR3 nucleotides read TGTGCCAGCAGCCCAACCGGACAGGGAGGGGAGCTGTTTTTT. This sequence encodes CASSPTGQGGELFF.

This chain connects TRBV19 to TRBJ2-1, with 10 bases matching TRBD1. V shed 4 bases, J shed 5 bases, and the junction held 5 bases outside the gene matches. Germline values: CDR1 LNHDA, CDR2 SQIVND (reference sequence). CDR3 size: 15 residues. CDR3 sequence reads: CASSTGTGENNEQFF. CDR3 nucleotides: TGTGCCAGTAGTACCGGGACAGGGGAGAACAATGAGCAGTTCTTC. The complete variable domain, with remaining parts taken from reference TRBV19 and TRBJ2-1, reads DGGITQSPKYLFRKEGQNVTLSCEQNLNHDAMYWYRQDPGQGLRLIYYSQIVNDFQKGDIAEGYSVSREKKESFPLTVTSAQKNPTAFYLCASSTGTGENNEQFFGPGTRLTVL.

The chain carries TRBV7-9 and TRBJ2-7, with TRBD1 matching 7 bases. The CDR3 contains 13 residues. CDR1 is SEHNR, CDR2 FQNEAQ, per germline (reference sequence). V gave up 5 bases and J gave up 3 bases; unmatched junction bases: 4. The CDR3 nucleotides read TGTGCCAGCAGCATACAGGGGTACTACGAGCAGTACTTC. This sequence encodes CASSIQGYYEQYF.

The chain recombines TRBV27 with TRBJ2-1; possible D gene TRBD1, 6 bases. With 6 bases removed from V and 6 bases from J, the gap between germline ends came to 12 bases. Germline-derived CDR1 and CDR2 are MNHEY and SMNVEV (reference sequence). The CDR3 spans 13 residues. CDR3 bases: TGTGCCAGCAGAAGGGGGACAAGCAATGAGCAGTTCTTC. Translated, it gives CASRRGTSNEQFF.

CDR3 nucleotide sequence: TGTGCCAGCAGTTATGGGACAGGGAATGATGGCTACACCTTC. As protein: CASSYGTGNDGYTF. This chain uses TRBV28 with TRBJ1-2; 9 positions agree with TRBD1. Per germline, CDR1 MDHEN and CDR2 SYDVKM. The CDR3 length is 14 residues. J was trimmed by 6 bases and V by 4 bases; bases with no gene match: 6.

This clone was seen a handful of times. This CDR3 is CASSLSRVGWPQHF. The CDR3 nucleotides are TGTGCCAGCTCACTTTCACGGGTTGGGTGGCCCCAGCATTTT. The J gene is TRBJ1-5, the V gene TRBV18; D is unclear. Germline CDR1 and CDR2: KGHSH and LQKENI. The CDR3 contains 14 residues. Trimming removed 4 bases from V and 9 bases from J, with 16 bases in between.

This chain links TRBV7-3 with TRBJ2-1; 8 bases fit TRBD2. Germline V lookup: CDR1 SGHTA, CDR2 FQGTGA. This CDR3 spans 16 amino acids. V shed 3 bases and J 4 bases; nucleotides not matched to a gene: 8. The CDR3 sequence: CASSFMPGGQYNEQFF. Here the CDR3 DNA reads TGTGCCAGCAGCTTTATGCCGGGAGGGCAATACAATGAGCAGTTCTTC.

V and J are TRBV7-3 and TRBJ2-1; D remains ambiguous. The V end was cut by 0 bases, the J end by 1 base, with 1 base between. CDR1 SGHTA and CDR2 FQGTGA come from the germline V gene. CDR3 length: 13 amino acids. The CDR3 is CASSLTSYNEQFF. Written as DNA, the CDR3 is TGTGCCAGCAGCTTAACTTCCTACAATGAGCAGTTCTTC. The whole variable domain, filled in from reference TRBV7-3 and TRBJ2-1, reads GAGVSQTPSNKVTEKGKYVELRCDPISGHTALYWYRQSLGQGPEFLIYFQGTGAADDSGLPNDRFFAVRPEGSVSTLKIQRTERGDSAVYLCASSLTSYNEQFFGPGTRLTVL.

This clone appeared a single time. V is TRBV15 and J is TRBJ2-1; D might be TRBD2 (5 bases). The germline gives CDR1 LNHNV, CDR2 YYDKDF (reference sequence). V was pared by 1 base and J by 6 bases, with 10 bases between. CDR3 length: 14 amino acids. This CDR3 is CATSRGIEGNEQFF. CDR3 nucleotides: TGTGCCACCAGCAGAGGAATTGAGGGCAATGAGCAGTTCTTC.

The genes are TRBV5-5 and TRBJ2-7, with D perhaps matching TRBD2 (7 bases). Germline CDR1 and CDR2: SGHKS and YYEKEE (reference sequence). The CDR3 has 15 amino acids. V was clipped by 1 base and J by 0 bases, with 11 bases between them. Written as DNA, the CDR3 is TGTGCCAGCAGCTTGCACCGGGGGGCCTCCTACGAGCAGTACTTC. This sequence encodes CASSLHRGASYEQYF. The full variable domain, with the rest looked up from reference TRBV5-5 and TRBJ2-7, is DAGVTQSPTHLIKTRGQQVTLRCSPISGHKSVSWYQQVLGQGPQFIFQYYEKEERGRGNFPDRFSARQFPNYSSELNVNALLLGDSALYLCASSLHRGASYEQYFGPGTRLTVT.

The chain carries TRBV5-6 and TRBJ2-1, with 7 bases that match TRBD2. The CDR3 extends over 16 amino acids. Germline V CDR1 and CDR2: SGHDT, YYEEEE. V shed 3 bases and J 0 bases; nucleotides not matched to a gene: 6. The CDR3 reads CASSYGLGRSYNEQFF. CDR3 bases: TGTGCCAGCAGCTACGGACTAGGCCGCTCCTACAATGAGCAGTTCTTC.